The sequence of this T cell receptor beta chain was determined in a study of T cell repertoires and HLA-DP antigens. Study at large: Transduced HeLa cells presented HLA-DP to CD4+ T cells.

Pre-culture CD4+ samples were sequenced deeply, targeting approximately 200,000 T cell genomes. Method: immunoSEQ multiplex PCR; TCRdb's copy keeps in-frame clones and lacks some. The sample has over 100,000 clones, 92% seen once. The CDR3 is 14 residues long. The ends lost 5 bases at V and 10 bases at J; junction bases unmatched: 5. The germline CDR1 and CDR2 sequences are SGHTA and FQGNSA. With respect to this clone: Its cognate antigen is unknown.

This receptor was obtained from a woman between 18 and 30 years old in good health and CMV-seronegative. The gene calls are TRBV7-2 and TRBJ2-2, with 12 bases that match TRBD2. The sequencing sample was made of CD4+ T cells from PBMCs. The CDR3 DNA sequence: TGTGCCAGCAGCCTCGGGACTAGCGGGTCGGAGCTGTTTTTT. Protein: CASSLGTSGSELFF.